Described below is a single T cell receptor (beta chain) sequence and its context. The data originate from a study of blood T cell repertoires in COVID-19. Study-wide background: Whether acute or convalescent, the COVID-19 samples came from the United States, Italy and Spain. Sources were T cells, B-cell-depleted T cells, or PBMCs; the material itself was cDNA or gDNA.

Original methodology: Reference gene primer amplification yielded estimated nucleated cell counts. Some clones are missing from TCRdb's copy, which holds only in-frame ones; the method was immunoSEQ multiplex PCR. V, J and clone size were drawn from that table, and D and trimming were deduced from the DNA. The data show fewer than 300,000 clones, 85% seen once. The CDR3 is made up of 15 amino acids. The chain carries TRBV21-1 and TRBJ2-7; the table's TRBD2 call for D was not verified on the DNA. TRBV21-1 is shown as a pseudogene. The sample was peripheral blood. The origin of this receptor is a human donor in a cohort sampled during active COVID-19. CDR3 nucleotides: TGTGCCAGCAGCAAACCCCATCCTACCCCCTACGAGCAGTACTTC. Amino acids: CASSKPHPTPYEQYF.